This TCR beta chain was obtained from a study of neoadjuvant anti-PD-1 for oral cavity cancer. Background on the study: Most patients had three to four biweekly doses of 3 mg/kg nivolumab before resection. Around day 43, patients without progression received a fourth nivolumab dose before surgery.

The repertoire was sequenced with immunoSEQ multiplex PCR; TCRdb's copy has only in-frame clones and lacks some. The table has some 70,000 clones, around 83% seen once; the top ten hold about 3.7%. Time point denoted: after neoadjuvant nivolumab, at surgical resection. Sequenced material: PBMCs, taken after nivolumab (anti-PD-1) treatment. This receptor was identified in a person aged 35-79 years with oral cavity squamous cell carcinoma.

The CDR3 bases are TGCGCCAGCAGCTCAGGGGGCTCCGGGGCCAACGTCCTGACTTTC. This codes for CASSSGGSGANVLTF. The chain uses TRBV5-1 and TRBJ2-6; 8 bases match TRBD1. Germline loops: CDR1 SGHRS, CDR2 YFSETQ. V lost 3 bases, J lost 4 bases, and 3 bases stayed unmatched. CDR3 length equals 15 residues.